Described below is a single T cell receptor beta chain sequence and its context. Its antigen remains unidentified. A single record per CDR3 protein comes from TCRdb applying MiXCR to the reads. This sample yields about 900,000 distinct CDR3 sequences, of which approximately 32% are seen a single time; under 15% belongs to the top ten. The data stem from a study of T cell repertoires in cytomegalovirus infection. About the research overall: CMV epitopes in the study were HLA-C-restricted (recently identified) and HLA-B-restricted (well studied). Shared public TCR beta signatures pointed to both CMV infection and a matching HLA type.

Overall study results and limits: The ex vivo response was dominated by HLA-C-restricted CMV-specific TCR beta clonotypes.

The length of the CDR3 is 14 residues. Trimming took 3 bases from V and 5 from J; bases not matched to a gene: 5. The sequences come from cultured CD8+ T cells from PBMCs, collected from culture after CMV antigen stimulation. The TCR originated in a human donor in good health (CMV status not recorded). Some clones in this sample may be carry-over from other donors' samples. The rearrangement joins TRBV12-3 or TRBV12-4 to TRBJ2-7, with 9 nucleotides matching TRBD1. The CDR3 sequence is CASSFRGTGNEQYF. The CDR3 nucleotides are TGTGCCAGCAGTTTCCGAGGGACAGGGAACGAGCAGTACTTC.